The rows below give T cell receptor beta chains drawn from one sample of a study of T-cell memory formation after mild COVID-19. TCRdb fed the 5' RACE reads into MiXCR, producing one record per CDR3 protein. This table holds more than 450,000 distinct CDR3 sequences, over 15% found once. Sequenced: PBMCs or a T cell subset sorted from them (not recorded which). The receptors originated from an adult woman who had mild COVID-19 (a few samples of this study predate the infection). Cell type and time point are not known. The CDR3 runs from the conserved cysteine through the conserved F or W. A D gene is named only where the DNA matches it firmly. Only some rows state a clone size, as once, few, many or a class for expanded clones.

d_gene,j_gene,abundance,v_gene,CDR3aa,CDR3nt
NA,TRBJ1-5,few,TRBV7-3,CASSLTPGDQPQHF,TGTGCCAGCAGCTTAACTCCAGGTGATCAGCCCCAGCATTTT
NA,TRBJ2-1,NA,TRBV5-6,CASSLGTGTNEQFF,TGTGCCAGCAGCTTGGGTACAGGGACTAATGAGCAGTTCTTC
TRBD1,TRBJ2-7,NA,TRBV12-5,CASGLGQGYEQYF,TGTGCTAGTGGTTTGGGACAGGGTTACGAGCAGTACTTC
NA,TRBJ2-5,few,TRBV5-1,CASSTGPWDKETQYF,TGCGCCAGCAGCACCGGACCCTGGGACAAAGAGACCCAGTACTTC
NA,TRBJ2-2,NA,TRBV4-3,CASSQDLGVSGELFF,TGCGCCAGCAGCCAAGATCTGGGTGTATCCGGGGAGCTGTTTTTT
NA,TRBJ2-7,few,TRBV11-2,CASSVGAGHYEQYF,TGTGCCAGCAGCGTTGGGGCAGGTCACTACGAGCAGTACTTC
NA,TRBJ1-5,NA,TRBV12-3/TRBV12-4,CASRQGSRNQPQHF,TGTGCCAGCAGACAGGGTTCGCGCAATCAGCCCCAGCATTTT
NA,TRBJ2-3,NA,TRBV5-1,CASSFRSATWSDTQYF,TGCGCCAGCAGCTTTAGGAGCGCCACCTGGTCAGATACGCAGTATTTT
TRBD2,TRBJ2-2,NA,TRBV29-1,CSLRLARTGELFF,TGCAGCCTCAGACTAGCGCGAACCGGGGAGCTGTTTTTT
NA,TRBJ2-7,NA,TRBV6-2/TRBV6-3,CASSYGPNPAYYEQYF,TGTGCCAGCAGTTACGGGCCGAACCCCGCCTACTACGAGCAGTACTTC
NA,TRBJ2-6,few,TRBV20-1,CSAIRGGGLAGANVLTF,TGCAGTGCTATTCGAGGAGGTGGGCTAGCTGGGGCCAACGTCCTGACTTTC
NA,TRBJ2-3,NA,TRBV30,CAWSVQTATQYF,TGTGCCTGGAGTGTCCAGACTGCTACGCAGTATTTT
NA,TRBJ2-1,NA,TRBV11-2,CASSLVSEQFF,TGTGCCAGCAGCTTAGTTTCTGAGCAGTTCTTC
NA,TRBJ1-4,NA,TRBV7-9,CASSLLGGSTNEKLFF,TGTGCCAGCAGCTTACTCGGAGGGTCAACTAATGAAAAACTGTTTTTT
TRBD2,TRBJ2-3,NA,TRBV20-1,CSASSGGTDTQYF,TGCAGTGCTAGTAGCGGGGGCACAGATACGCAGTATTTT
NA,TRBJ1-2,NA,TRBV29-1,CSVETPGTVDGYTF,TGCAGCGTTGAAACCCCCGGGACGGTTGATGGCTACACCTTC
NA,TRBJ2-1,NA,TRBV4-3,CASSQERLANEQFF,TGCGCCAGCAGCCAAGAGAGGCTCGCGAATGAGCAGTTCTTC
TRBD2,TRBJ2-1,few,TRBV12-3/TRBV12-4,CASSSYGWGGYNEQFF,TGTGCCAGCAGTTCCTACGGGTGGGGGGGATACAATGAGCAGTTCTTC
NA,TRBJ2-4,few,TRBV6-5,CASSYSGQSIAKNIQYF,TGTGCCAGCAGTTACTCAGGCCAGTCGATAGCCAAAAACATTCAGTACTTC
TRBD1,TRBJ2-7,few,TRBV4-3,CASSQGTGSREQYF,TGCGCCAGCAGCCAAGGGACAGGGTCGAGAGAGCAGTACTTC